Each of the 17 T cell receptor beta chains below was sequenced from the same sample in a study of T cells in narcolepsy (dated by TCRdb to the late 2010s). The protocol used for the library was the immunoSEQ multiplex PCR assay. TCRdb's version of the immuneACCESS table is confined to in-frame rearrangements and falls short of the full clone set. An unresolved V gene accounts for under half of the shortfall where checked; the remainder is of unknown origin. The sample table lists about 33,000 clones, 90% of them with a count of one. The leading ten clones occupy approximately 1.2% of the sample. The sequenced sample consisted of CD45RA- memory CD4+ T cells from PBMCs. According to the study, the label for this sample's cell subset or site signals: memory T cells sorted ex vivo from peripheral blood. The receptor set was obtained from a human donor with narcolepsy.

This rearrangement joins TRBV10-2 to TRBJ1-1, with D possibly TRBD1 on 6 matching bases. The V end lost 5 bases, the J end lost 3 bases, and 13 bases lay between the germline ends. The CDR3 is made up of 14 amino acids. CDR1 WSHSY and CDR2 SAAADI come from the germline V gene. CDR3 nucleotide sequence: TGCGCCAGCAGTACGACAGGCGGGTACACTGAAGCTTTCTTT. Its protein is CASSTTGGYTEAFF.

The chain joins TRBV5-1 to TRBJ2-6; no definite D call. Germline V gene data show CDR1 as SGHRS and CDR2 as YFSETQ. V was shortened by 0 bases and J by 1 base, with 14 bases between the two germline ends. The CDR3 has 18 residues. In DNA, the CDR3 is TGCGCCAGCAGCTTGGTCGTCAACAGCCTGTCTGGGGCCAACGTCCTGACTTTC. This codes for CASSLVVNSLSGANVLTF.

The V and J genes are TRBV2 and TRBJ2-7, with a weak D call TRBD1 (5 bases). Looked up from germline, CDR1 is SNHLY and CDR2 is FYNNEI. CDR3 size: 15 residues. V gave up 3 bases and J gave up 2 bases, with 14 bases separating them. Here the CDR3 reads CASSEGLGMTYEQYF. The CDR3 coding sequence is TGTGCCAGCAGTGAGGGGCTGGGGATGACCTACGAGCAGTACTTC.

The gene calls are TRBV4-1 and TRBJ2-7; no clear D gene. V was trimmed by 5 bases and J by 2 bases, leaving 13 bases between them. The CDR3 consists of 14 residues. The germline V gene encodes CDR1 MGHRA and CDR2 YSYEKL. The CDR3 region is CASSEPGRTYEQYF. The CDR3 DNA follows: TGCGCCAGCAGCGAGCCGGGTCGTACCTACGAGCAGTACTTC.

The gene calls are TRBV18 and TRBJ2-1; 11 nucleotides align to TRBD1. Germline V gene data show CDR1 as KGHSH and CDR2 as LQKENI. Trimming took 6 bases from V and 7 from J; bases not matched to a gene: 5. This CDR3 spans 14 amino acids. CDR3 amino acids: CASSPGQGENEQFF. In DNA, the CDR3 is TGTGCCAGCTCCCCGGGACAGGGGGAGAATGAGCAGTTCTTC.

This chain links TRBV6-1 with TRBJ1-1, with TRBD1 identical over 7 bases. With 1 base clipped from V and 6 bases from J, the junction kept 5 bases outside the gene matches. The CDR3 is made up of 14 amino acids. Germline lookup yields CDR1 MNHNS and CDR2 SASEGT. CDR3 coding DNA: TGTGCCAGCAGTGAAGTGACAGGGATGGCTGAAGCTTTCTTT. Protein: CASSEVTGMAEAFF.

The chain links TRBV9 to TRBJ2-7; 7 bases fit TRBD1. Per germline, CDR1 SGDLS and CDR2 YYNGEE. This CDR3 is built from 16 residues. V lost 0 bases and J lost 4; bases outside the gene matches: 10. The CDR3 DNA sequence: TGTGCCAGCAGCGTAGCCACCGGGACAGTTTTGTACGAGCAGTACTTC. Amino acid sequence: CASSVATGTVLYEQYF.

The chain couples TRBV19 to TRBJ1-5; D is unclear. CDR1 is LNHDA, CDR2 SQIVND, per germline (reference sequence). The CDR3 covers 16 residues. V was trimmed by 7 bases and J by 6 bases, leaving 22 bases between them. The CDR3 DNA is TGTGCCAGTACCGATGAAGGCCCCCTAGGTGGTCAGCCCCAGCATTTT. Protein sequence: CASTDEGPLGGQPQHF. The full variable domain, rest sourced from reference TRBV19 and TRBJ1-5, is DGGITQSPKYLFRKEGQNVTLSCEQNLNHDAMYWYRQDPGQGLRLIYYSQIVNDFQKGDIAEGYSVSREKKESFPLTVTSAQKNPTAFYLCASTDEGPLGGQPQHFGDGTRLSIL.

For this clone: Relative to the germline gene, one junction end is altered; a read error may explain this. The chain has TRBV11-3 and TRBJ2-7; D is unclear. Germline V CDR1 and CDR2: SGHNT, YENEEA. This CDR3 is built from 13 residues. In nucleotides, the CDR3 is TGTGCCAGCAGCTTAAGTAGGTCCTCCGAGCAGTACTTC. Translating it yields CASSLSRSSEQYF.

The chain has TRBV19 and TRBJ2-1; 9 nucleotides line up with TRBD1. V dropped 7 bases and J dropped 3; count of bases not matched to a gene: 10. Germline assignment: CDR1 LNHDA and CDR2 SQIVND (reference sequence). The CDR3 covers 16 residues. For the CDR3, the DNA is TGTGCCAGTACACTAGTACAGGGGGCAGGCTACAATGAGCAGTTCTTC. Its translation is CASTLVQGAGYNEQFF.

The J gene is TRBJ2-7, the V gene TRBV28, with 9 bases lining up with TRBD1. The germline CDR1 and CDR2 sequences are MDHEN and SYDVKM. The length of the CDR3 is 16 residues. J was trimmed by 7 bases and V by 5 bases; bases with no gene match: 15. The CDR3 nucleotides are TGTGCCAGCAGTGTGGGGAGGGACAGGGTCGGGCGAGAGCAGTACTTC. Residues: CASSVGRDRVGREQYF. Based on the CDR3 plus reference TRBV28 and TRBJ2-7, the full variable domain is DVKVTQSSRYLVKRTGEKVFLECVQDMDHENMFWYRQDPGLGLRLIYFSYDVKMKEKGDIPEGYSVSREKKERFSLILESASTNQTSMYLCASSVGRDRVGREQYFGPGTRLTVT.

This sequence joins TRBV6-1 and TRBJ1-6, with D perhaps TRBD1 (6 bases). Germline CDR1 reads MNHNS; CDR2 reads SASEGT. Trimming removed 2 bases at V and 7 bases at J, with 18 bases between. This CDR3 has 17 amino acids. The CDR3 reads CASSETSGAIQNSPLHF. In nucleotides, the CDR3 is TGTGCCAGCAGTGAAACTTCAGGGGCTATTCAAAATTCACCCCTCCACTTT.

This chain joins TRBV5-4 and TRBJ1-4, with a tentative D call TRBD1 (6 bases). The CDR3 extends over 15 amino acids. Germline lookup yields CDR1 SGHNT and CDR2 YYREEE (reference sequence). V was clipped by 4 bases and J by 4 bases, with 14 bases between them. CDR3 in amino acids: CASSAGGRGNEKLFF. As DNA, the CDR3 is TGTGCCAGCAGCGCGGGAGGCAGGGGTAATGAAAAACTGTTTTTT.

The table lists this clone with a count of one. The rearrangement links TRBV10-3 to TRBJ1-4; TRBD1 matches at 7 bases. The V gene's germline CDR1 is ENHRY and CDR2 SYGVKD. The CDR3 has 13 amino acids. With 3 bases clipped from V and 8 bases from J, the junction kept 3 bases outside the gene matches. CDR3 coding DNA: TGTGCCATCAGTGACGGGACAGTAGAAAAACTGTTTTTT. As protein: CAISDGTVEKLFF.

The rearrangement joins TRBV4-1 to TRBJ1-2; D may be TRBD1 (5 bases). The CDR3 totals 12 residues. Per germline, CDR1 MGHRA and CDR2 YSYEKL. V shed 5 bases and J shed 9 bases, with 13 bases lying between them. The CDR3 DNA is TGCGCCAGCAGCATAGGGGAATCAAGCTACACCTTC. Translated, it gives CASSIGESSYTF.

The chain uses TRBV7-9 and TRBJ1-4; no firm D call. This CDR3 spans 13 amino acids. CDR1 SEHNR and CDR2 FQNEAQ come from the germline V gene (reference sequence). The germline V and J ends were trimmed by 6 bases and 3 bases, with 8 bases remaining between them. The chain's CDR3 is CASRAIANEKLFF. In DNA form, the CDR3 reads TGTGCCAGCAGGGCTATAGCTAATGAAAAACTGTTTTTT.

This chain links TRBV14 with TRBJ2-5, with TRBD1 matching 9 bases. With 0 bases clipped from V and 9 bases from J, the junction kept 14 bases outside the gene matches. In germline, CDR1 is SGHDN, CDR2 FVKESK. This CDR3 has 17 residues. CDR3 residues: CASSQDRDRDAWRAQYF. CDR3 in DNA: TGTGCCAGCAGCCAAGACCGGGACAGGGACGCCTGGAGGGCCCAGTACTTC.